These 10 T cell receptor beta chains were sequenced from one sample in a study of beta chain features in type 1 diabetes. Expressed TCRB transcripts got sequenced, as all isolated RNA was reverse transcribed. Repertoires were generated with immunoSEQ multiplex PCR, while TCRdb's copy carries only in-frame clones and drops some. The sample carries roughly 400,000 clones, about 15% recorded once. The sample comprised naive CD4+ T cells from blood. These TCRs come from a young woman in good health.

The chain employs TRBV18 and TRBJ2-4; perhaps TRBD1 as D (6 bases). This CDR3 is built from 13 residues. Trimming pared 3 bases from V and 11 bases from J, leaving 14 bases between. Germline V CDR1 and CDR2: KGHSH, LQKENI. Written as DNA, the CDR3 is TGTGCCAGCTCACCTAGACGGACAGACGTTCAGTACTTC. Translating gives CASSPRRTDVQYF.

The genes are TRBV11-1 and TRBJ1-4; D not resolved. Germline assignment: CDR1 SGHAT and CDR2 FQDESV (reference sequence). The CDR3 consists of 18 residues. V shed 5 bases and J shed 0 bases, with 19 bases lying between them. The CDR3 sequence: CASSKRSHLGSTNEKLFF. The DNA of the CDR3 is TGTGCCAGCAGCAAACGGTCGCATCTAGGATCAACTAATGAAAAACTGTTTTTT.

The table lists this clone with a count of one. The chain combines TRBV9 with TRBJ2-2; D is perhaps TRBD2 (7 bases). The CDR3 is 15 amino acids. Trimming stripped 2 bases from V and 7 bases from J, with 15 bases between. CDR1 and CDR2 from the germline V gene are SGDLS and YYNGEE. The CDR3 here is CASSVGRGGVGELFF. CDR3 bases: TGTGCCAGCAGCGTCGGCAGGGGAGGGGTCGGGGAGCTGTTTTTT.

Details on this clone: The sample holds other DNA sequences that translate to the same CDR3. This chain uses TRBV7-9 with TRBJ2-3; D call uncertain. In germline, CDR1 is SEHNR, CDR2 FQNEAQ (reference sequence). The ends were cut back, 3 bases at V and 1 base at J, with 5 bases in the middle. This CDR3 spans 13 amino acids. In DNA form, the CDR3 reads TGTGCCAGCAGCTTTGGAGGCACAGATACGCAGTATTTT. It yields the protein CASSFGGTDTQYF.

This chain links TRBV7-2 with TRBJ2-1; a weak D match, TRBD2 (5 bases). In germline, CDR1 is SGHTA, CDR2 FQGNSA. The V gene lost 5 bases and the J gene lost 0 bases, with 11 bases spanning the gap. The CDR3 extends over 15 amino acids. CDR3 in amino acids: CASSPRAGSYNEQFF. The DNA for the CDR3 is TGTGCCAGCAGCCCGAGGGCGGGCTCCTACAATGAGCAGTTCTTC. Based on the CDR3 plus reference TRBV7-2 and TRBJ2-1, the full variable domain is GAGVSQSPSNKVTEKGKDVELRCDPISGHTALYWYRQSLGQGLEFLIYFQGNSAPDKSGLPSDRFSAERTGGSVSTLTIQRTQQEDSAVYLCASSPRAGSYNEQFFGPGTRLTVL.

This clone has a handful of counts. The chain carries TRBV25-1 and TRBJ2-2; unclear D gene. CDR1 is MGHDK, CDR2 SYGVNS, per germline. V was trimmed by 3 bases and J by 0 bases, leaving 5 bases between them. The CDR3 has 14 residues. The CDR3 spells CASSDYSNTGELFF. The CDR3 DNA reads as TGTGCCAGCAGTGATTACTCGAACACCGGGGAGCTGTTTTTT.

The rearrangement uses TRBV18 and TRBJ2-7, with D possibly being TRBD2 (6 bases). The CDR3 has 15 amino acids. Trimming pared 2 bases from V and 0 bases from J, leaving 11 bases between. Germline V CDR1 and CDR2: KGHSH, LQKENI. The CDR3 DNA reads TGTGCCAGCTCACCAACCTTAGCGGACTCCTACGAGCAGTACTTC. It codes for CASSPTLADSYEQYF.

This clone has more than one count but fewer than ten. The V and J genes are TRBV7-2 and TRBJ2-7; TRBD1 matches 10 bases. Looked up from germline, CDR1 is SGHTA and CDR2 is FQGNSA. The CDR3 is 15 residues long. Trimming removed 5 bases from V and 5 bases from J; junction bases left unmatched: 9. CDR3 in amino acids: CASSDPGQGRHEQYF. The CDR3 nucleotides are TGTGCCAGCAGCGACCCGGGACAGGGGAGGCACGAGCAGTACTTC.

J is TRBJ1-5 and V is TRBV28, with TRBD1 matching 11 bases. V lost 5 bases to trimming and J lost 6 bases; unmatched junction nucleotides: 3. The CDR3 loop spans 14 amino acids. The V gene's germline CDR1 is MDHEN and CDR2 SYDVKM. As DNA, the CDR3 is TGTGCCAGCAGTCCGGGACAGGGGGGTCAGCCCCAGCATTTT. Translated, it gives CASSPGQGGQPQHF.

The CDR3 loop is CASSLDGGLAVVRQFF. The CDR3 DNA reads as TGCGCCAGCAGCTTGGATGGCGGACTAGCGGTAGTAAGGCAGTTCTTC. The chain uses TRBV5-1 and TRBJ2-1; 10 nucleotides align to TRBD2. Germline V gives CDR1 SGHRS, CDR2 YFSETQ. The trim removed 0 bases at V and 12 bases at J, leaving 12 bases unmatched. This CDR3 has 16 residues.